This entry features one TCR beta chain sequence. Its cognate antigen is unknown. This record comes from a study of shared clonotypes between healthy human individuals. V gave up 4 bases and J gave up 6 bases, with 12 bases separating them. The CDR3 is made up of 13 amino acids. CDR1 MNHEY and CDR2 SVGAGI come from the germline V gene. In the sorted-subset replicate PCRs, 200 ng DNA, around 30,000 T cell genomes, was used. Using immunoSEQ multiplex PCR, the repertoire was profiled, and TCRdb retains in-frame clones only, with some absent. Here the sample spans approximately 2.4 million clones, roughly 95% being singletons. Study findings and constraints: Non-shared clonotypes displayed generation probabilities falling below those of clonotypes present in all four donors.

The sequence derives from a man in his late teens or twenties in good health. This rearrangement joins TRBV6-5 to TRBJ1-2, with D hard to call. Input material: naive CD4+ T cells sorted from blood. Indicated subset: CD45RA+ positively selected. CDR3 bases: TGTGCCAGCAGTTCCCGGACCCCAAATGGCTACACCTTC. Its protein product is CASSSRTPNGYTF.